This T cell receptor beta chain emerged from a study of blood T cell repertoires in COVID-19. This clone turned up a few times. The protocol was immunoSEQ multiplex PCR, while the TCRdb copy is restricted to in-frame clones and leaves out a portion. Of 250,000 or so clones detected, approximately 91% appear once; the ten largest clones hold about 0.8%. The germline V gene encodes CDR1 SGDLS and CDR2 YYNGEE. The ends were cut back, 4 bases at V and 5 bases at J, with 15 bases in the middle. This CDR3 comprises 15 residues. The V gene is TRBV9, the J gene TRBJ2-2; no clear D gene. Sequenced sample: peripheral blood. The TCR was taken from a woman in her 30s with acute or convalescent COVID-19. The CDR3 protein is CASSLRLGWTGELFF. The CDR3 coding sequence is TGTGCCAGCAGCCTGCGTCTTGGTTGGACCGGGGAGCTGTTTTTT.